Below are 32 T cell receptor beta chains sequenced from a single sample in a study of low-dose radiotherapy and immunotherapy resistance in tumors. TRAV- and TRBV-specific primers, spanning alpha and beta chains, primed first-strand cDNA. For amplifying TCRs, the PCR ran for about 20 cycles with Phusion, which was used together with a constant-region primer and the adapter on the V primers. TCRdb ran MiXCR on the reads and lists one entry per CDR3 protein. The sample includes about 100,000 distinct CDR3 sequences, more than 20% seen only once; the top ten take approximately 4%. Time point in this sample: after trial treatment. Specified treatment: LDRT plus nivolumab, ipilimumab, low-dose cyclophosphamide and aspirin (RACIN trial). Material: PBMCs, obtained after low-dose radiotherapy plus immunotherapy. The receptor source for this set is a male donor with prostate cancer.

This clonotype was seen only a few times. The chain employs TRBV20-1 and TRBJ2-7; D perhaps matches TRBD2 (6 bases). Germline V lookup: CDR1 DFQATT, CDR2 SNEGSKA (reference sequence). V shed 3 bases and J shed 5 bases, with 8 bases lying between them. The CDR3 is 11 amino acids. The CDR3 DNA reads TGCAGTGCTAGTATAGCGGACGAGCAGTACTTC. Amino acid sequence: CSASIADEQYF.

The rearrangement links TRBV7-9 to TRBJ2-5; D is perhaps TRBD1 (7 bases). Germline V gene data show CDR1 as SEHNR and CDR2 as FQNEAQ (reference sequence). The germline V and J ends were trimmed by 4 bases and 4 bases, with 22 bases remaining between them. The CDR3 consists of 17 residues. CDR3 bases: TGTGCCAGCAGCTCCCGACGGGGGCTCAACAGGGGAGAGACCCAGTACTTC. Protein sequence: CASSSRRGLNRGETQYF.

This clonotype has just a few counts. CDR3 nucleotides: TGTGCCAGCAGCTCGGGACGAGGGAATGAGCAGTTCTTC. It codes for CASSSGRGNEQFF. This sequence joins TRBV7-2 and TRBJ2-1; D may correspond to TRBD1 or TRBD2 (5 bases each). This CDR3 is built from 13 residues. Trimming pared 4 bases from V and 7 bases from J, leaving 11 bases between. Germline V gene lookup returns CDR1 SGHTA and CDR2 FQGNSA. Based on the CDR3 plus reference TRBV7-2 and TRBJ2-1, the full variable domain is GAGVSQSPSNKVTEKGKDVELRCDPISGHTALYWYRQSLGQGLEFLIYFQGNSAPDKSGLPSDRFSAERTGGSVSTLTIQRTQQEDSAVYLCASSSGRGNEQFFGPGTRLTVL.

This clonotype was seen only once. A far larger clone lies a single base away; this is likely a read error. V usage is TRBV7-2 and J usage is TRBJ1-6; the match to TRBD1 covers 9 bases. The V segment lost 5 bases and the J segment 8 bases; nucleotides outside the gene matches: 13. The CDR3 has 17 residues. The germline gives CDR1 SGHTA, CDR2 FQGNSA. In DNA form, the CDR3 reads TGTGCCAGCAGCCACCGAGGAGGGACAGGGACATATTCACCCCTCCACTTT. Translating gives CASSHRGGTGTYSPLHF.

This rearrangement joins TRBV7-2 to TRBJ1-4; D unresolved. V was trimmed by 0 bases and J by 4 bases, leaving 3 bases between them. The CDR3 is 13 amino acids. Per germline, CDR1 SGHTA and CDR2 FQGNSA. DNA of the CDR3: TGTGCCAGCAGCTTAGCCAGTAATGAAAAACTGTTTTTT. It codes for CASSLASNEKLFF.

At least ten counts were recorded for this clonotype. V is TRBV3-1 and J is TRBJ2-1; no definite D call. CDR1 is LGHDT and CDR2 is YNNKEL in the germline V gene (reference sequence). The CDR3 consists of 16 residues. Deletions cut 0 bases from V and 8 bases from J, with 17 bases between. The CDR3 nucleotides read TGTGCCAGCAGCCAAGATCGCTCGGTGGGTTTGGATGAGCAGTTCTTC. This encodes CASSQDRSVGLDEQFF.

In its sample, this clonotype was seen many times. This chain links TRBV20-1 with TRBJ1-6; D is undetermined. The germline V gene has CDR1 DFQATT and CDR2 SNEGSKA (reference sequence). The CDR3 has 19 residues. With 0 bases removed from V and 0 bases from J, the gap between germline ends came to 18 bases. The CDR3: CSARDHSERISSYNSPLHF. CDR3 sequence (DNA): TGCAGTGCTAGAGATCACAGTGAGAGGATTAGCTCCTATAATTCACCCCTCCACTTT.

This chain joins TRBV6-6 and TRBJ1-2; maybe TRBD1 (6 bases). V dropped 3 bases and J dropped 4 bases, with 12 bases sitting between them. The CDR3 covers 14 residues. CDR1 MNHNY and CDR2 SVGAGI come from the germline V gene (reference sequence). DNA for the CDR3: TGTGCCAGCAGTTATGACAGGCGCAGCTATGGCTACACCTTC. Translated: CASSYDRRSYGYTF.

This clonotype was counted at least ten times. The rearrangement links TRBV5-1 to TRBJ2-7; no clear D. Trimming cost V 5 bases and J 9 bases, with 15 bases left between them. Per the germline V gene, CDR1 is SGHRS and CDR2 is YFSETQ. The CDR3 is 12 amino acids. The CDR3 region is CASSHPTGGQYF. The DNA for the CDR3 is TGCGCCAGCAGTCATCCAACCGGTGGGCAGTACTTC.

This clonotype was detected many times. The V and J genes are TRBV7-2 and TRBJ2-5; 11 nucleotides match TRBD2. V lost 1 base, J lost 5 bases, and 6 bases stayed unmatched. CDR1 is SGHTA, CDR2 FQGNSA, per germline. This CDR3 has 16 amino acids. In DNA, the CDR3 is TGTGCCAGCAGCTTAGTAGCGGGGGGGCTTGGGGAGACCCAGTACTTC. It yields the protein CASSLVAGGLGETQYF.

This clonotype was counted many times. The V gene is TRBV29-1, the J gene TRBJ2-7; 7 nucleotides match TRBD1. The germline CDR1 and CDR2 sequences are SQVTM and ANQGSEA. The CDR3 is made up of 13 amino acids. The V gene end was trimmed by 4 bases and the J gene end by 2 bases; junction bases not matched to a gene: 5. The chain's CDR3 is CSVVRDSTYEQYF. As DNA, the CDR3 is TGCAGCGTTGTGAGGGACAGCACCTACGAGCAGTACTTC.

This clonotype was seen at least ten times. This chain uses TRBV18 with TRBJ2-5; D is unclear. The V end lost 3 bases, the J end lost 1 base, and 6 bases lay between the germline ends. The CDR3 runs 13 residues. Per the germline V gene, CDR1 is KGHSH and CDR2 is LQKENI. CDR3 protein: CASSPSGQETQYF. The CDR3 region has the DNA TGTGCCAGCTCACCTTCGGGCCAAGAGACCCAGTACTTC.

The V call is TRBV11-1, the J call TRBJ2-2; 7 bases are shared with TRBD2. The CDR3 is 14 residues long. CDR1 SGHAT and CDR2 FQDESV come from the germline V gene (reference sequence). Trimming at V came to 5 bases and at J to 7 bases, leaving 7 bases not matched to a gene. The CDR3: CASSPARERGELFF. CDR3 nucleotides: TGTGCCAGCAGCCCGGCGCGGGAGCGCGGGGAGCTGTTTTTT.

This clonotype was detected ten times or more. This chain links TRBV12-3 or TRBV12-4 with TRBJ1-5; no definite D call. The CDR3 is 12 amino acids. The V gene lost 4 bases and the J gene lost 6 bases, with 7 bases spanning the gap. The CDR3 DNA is TGTGCCAGCAGTTGGGCGGTTCAGCCCCAGCATTTT. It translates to CASSWAVQPQHF.

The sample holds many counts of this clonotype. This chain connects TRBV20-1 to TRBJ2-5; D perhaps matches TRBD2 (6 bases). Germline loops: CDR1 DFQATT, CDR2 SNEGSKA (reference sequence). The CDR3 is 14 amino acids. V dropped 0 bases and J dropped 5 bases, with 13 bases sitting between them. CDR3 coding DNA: TGCAGTGCTAGAGATCAGGCAGGAGGGGAGACCCAGTACTTC. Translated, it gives CSARDQAGGETQYF.

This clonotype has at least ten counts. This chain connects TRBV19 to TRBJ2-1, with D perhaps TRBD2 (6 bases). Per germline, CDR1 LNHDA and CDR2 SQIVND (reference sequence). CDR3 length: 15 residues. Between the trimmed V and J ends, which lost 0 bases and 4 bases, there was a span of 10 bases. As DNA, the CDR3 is TGTGCCAGTAGTATAGAGGAGGGCGGGTACAATGAGCAGTTCTTC. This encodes CASSIEEGGYNEQFF.

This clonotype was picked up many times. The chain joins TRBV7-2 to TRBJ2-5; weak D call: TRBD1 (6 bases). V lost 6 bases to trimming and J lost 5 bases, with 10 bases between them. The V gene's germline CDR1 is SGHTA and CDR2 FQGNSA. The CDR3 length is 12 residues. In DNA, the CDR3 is TGTGCCAGCAGTTTGAGGGGGGAGACCCAGTACTTC. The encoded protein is CASSLRGETQYF.

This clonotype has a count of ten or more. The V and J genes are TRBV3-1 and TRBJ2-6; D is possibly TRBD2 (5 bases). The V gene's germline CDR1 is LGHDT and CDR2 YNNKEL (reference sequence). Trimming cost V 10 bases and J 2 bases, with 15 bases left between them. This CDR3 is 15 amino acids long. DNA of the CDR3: TGTGCCACCCAGAACGGGGTAACTGGGGCCAACGTCCTGACTTTC. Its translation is CATQNGVTGANVLTF.

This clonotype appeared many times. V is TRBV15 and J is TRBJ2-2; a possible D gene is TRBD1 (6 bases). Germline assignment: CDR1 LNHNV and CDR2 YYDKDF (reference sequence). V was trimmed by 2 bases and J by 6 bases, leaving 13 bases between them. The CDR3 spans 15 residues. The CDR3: CATSRPNWGPGELFF. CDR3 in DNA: TGTGCCACCAGCAGACCTAACTGGGGGCCCGGGGAGCTGTTTTTT.

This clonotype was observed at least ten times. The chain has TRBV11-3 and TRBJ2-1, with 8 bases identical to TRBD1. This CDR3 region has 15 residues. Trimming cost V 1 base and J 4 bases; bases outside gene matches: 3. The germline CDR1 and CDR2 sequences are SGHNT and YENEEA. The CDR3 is CASSLGGDRYNEQFF. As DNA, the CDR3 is TGTGCCAGCAGCTTAGGGGGGGACAGGTACAATGAGCAGTTCTTC.

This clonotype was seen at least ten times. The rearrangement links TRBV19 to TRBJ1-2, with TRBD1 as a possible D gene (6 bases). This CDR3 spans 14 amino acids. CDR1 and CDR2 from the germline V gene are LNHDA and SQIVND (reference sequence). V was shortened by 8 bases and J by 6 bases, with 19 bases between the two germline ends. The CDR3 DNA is TGTGCCAGTGATGGGGGGCGGGATCGCGATGGCTACACCTTC. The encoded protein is CASDGGRDRDGYTF.

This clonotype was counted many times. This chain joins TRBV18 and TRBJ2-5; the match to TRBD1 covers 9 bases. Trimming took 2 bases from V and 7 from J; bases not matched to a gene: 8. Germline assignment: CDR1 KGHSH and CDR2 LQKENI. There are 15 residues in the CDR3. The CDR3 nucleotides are TGTGCCAGCTCACCAGGGACAGGGATGTCGGTGACCCAGTACTTC. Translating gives CASSPGTGMSVTQYF.

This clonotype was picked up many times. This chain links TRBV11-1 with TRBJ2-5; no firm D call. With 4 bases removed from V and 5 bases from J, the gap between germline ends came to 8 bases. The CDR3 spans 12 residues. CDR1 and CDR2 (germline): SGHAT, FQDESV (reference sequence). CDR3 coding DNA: TGTGCCAGCAGCTATCCGTTGGAGACCCAGTACTTC. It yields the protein CASSYPLETQYF.

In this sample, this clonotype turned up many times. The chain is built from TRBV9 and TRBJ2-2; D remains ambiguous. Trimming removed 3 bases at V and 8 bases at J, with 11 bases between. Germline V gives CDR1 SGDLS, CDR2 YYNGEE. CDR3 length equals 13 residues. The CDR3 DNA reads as TGTGCCAGCAGCGAGAGCACCTGGGGGGAGCTGTTTTTT. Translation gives CASSESTWGELFF. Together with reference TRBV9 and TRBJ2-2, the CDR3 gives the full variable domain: DSGVTQTPKHLITATGQRVTLRCSPRSGDLSVYWYQQSLDQGLQFLIQYYNGEERAKGNILERFSAQQFPDLHSELNLSSLELGDSALYFCASSESTWGELFFGEGSRLTVL.

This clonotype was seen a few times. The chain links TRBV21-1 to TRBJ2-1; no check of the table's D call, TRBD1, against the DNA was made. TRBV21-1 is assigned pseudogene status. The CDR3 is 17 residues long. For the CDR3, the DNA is TGTGCCAGCAGCTTAGGGAAGGGGACAGGGGTGCTGGGGGAGCAGTTCTTC. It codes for CASSLGKGTGVLGEQFF.

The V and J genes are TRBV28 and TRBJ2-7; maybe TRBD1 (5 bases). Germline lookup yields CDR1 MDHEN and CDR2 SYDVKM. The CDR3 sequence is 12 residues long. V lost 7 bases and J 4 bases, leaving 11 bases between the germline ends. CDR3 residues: CASTTGIYEQYF. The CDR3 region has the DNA TGTGCCAGCACAACAGGTATATACGAGCAGTACTTC.

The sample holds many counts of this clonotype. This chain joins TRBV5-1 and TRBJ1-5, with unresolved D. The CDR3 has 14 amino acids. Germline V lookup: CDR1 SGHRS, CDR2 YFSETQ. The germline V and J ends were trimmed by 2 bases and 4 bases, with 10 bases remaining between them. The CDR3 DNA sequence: TGCGCCAGCAGCTTAGGCGGGGAAAATCAGCCCCAGCATTTT. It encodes CASSLGGENQPQHF.

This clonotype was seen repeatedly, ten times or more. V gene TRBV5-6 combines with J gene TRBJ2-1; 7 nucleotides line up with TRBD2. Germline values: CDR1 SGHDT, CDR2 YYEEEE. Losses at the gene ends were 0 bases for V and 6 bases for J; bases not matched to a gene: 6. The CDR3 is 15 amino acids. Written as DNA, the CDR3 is TGTGCCAGCAGCTTGGTGGCGGGGGTTGTCAATGAGCAGTTCTTC. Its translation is CASSLVAGVVNEQFF.

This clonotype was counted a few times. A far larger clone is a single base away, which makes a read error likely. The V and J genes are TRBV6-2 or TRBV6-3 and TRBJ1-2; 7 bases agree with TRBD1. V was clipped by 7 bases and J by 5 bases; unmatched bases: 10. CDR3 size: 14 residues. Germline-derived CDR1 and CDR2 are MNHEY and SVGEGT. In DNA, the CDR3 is TGTGCCAGCACTGAGCATCAGGGGGAATATGGCTACACCTTC. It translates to CASTEHQGEYGYTF.

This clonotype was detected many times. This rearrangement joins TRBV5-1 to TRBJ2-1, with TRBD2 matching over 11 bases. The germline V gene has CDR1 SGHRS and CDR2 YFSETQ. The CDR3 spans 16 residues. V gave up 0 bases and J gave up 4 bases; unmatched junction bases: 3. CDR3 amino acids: CASSLGLAGSYNEQFF. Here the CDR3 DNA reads TGCGCCAGCAGCTTGGGACTAGCGGGGAGTTACAATGAGCAGTTCTTC.

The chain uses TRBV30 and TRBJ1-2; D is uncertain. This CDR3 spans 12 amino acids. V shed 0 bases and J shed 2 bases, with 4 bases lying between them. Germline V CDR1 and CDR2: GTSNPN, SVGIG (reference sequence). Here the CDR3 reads CAWSVWNYGYTF. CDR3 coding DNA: TGTGCCTGGAGTGTATGGAACTATGGCTACACCTTC.

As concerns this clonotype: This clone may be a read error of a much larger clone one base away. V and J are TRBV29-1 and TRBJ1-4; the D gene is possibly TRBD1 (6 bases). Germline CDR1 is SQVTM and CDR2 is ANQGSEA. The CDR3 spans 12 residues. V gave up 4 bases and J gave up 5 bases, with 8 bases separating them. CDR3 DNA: TGCAGCGTTGCGGGGGCGAATGAAAAACTGTTTTTT. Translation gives CSVAGANEKLFF.